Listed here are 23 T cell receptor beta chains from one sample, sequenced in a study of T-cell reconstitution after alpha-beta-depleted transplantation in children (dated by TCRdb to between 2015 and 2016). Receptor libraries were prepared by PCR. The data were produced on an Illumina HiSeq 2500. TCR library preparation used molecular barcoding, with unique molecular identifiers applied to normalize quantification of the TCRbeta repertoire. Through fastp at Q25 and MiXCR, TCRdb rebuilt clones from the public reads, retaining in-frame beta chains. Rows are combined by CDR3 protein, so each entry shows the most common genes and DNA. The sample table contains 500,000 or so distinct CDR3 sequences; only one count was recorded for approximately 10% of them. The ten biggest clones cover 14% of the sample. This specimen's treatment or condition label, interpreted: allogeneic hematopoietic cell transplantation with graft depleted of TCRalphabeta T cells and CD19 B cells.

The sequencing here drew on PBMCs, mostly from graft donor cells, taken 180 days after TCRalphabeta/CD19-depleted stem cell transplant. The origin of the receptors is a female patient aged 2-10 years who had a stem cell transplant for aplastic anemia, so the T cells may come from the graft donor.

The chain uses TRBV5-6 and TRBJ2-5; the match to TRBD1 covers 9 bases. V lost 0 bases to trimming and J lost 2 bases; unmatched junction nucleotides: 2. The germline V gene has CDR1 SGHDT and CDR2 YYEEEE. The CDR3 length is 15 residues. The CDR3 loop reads CASSLDGTGQETQYF. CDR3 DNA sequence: TGTGCCAGCAGCTTGGATGGGACAGGGCAAGAGACCCAGTACTTC.

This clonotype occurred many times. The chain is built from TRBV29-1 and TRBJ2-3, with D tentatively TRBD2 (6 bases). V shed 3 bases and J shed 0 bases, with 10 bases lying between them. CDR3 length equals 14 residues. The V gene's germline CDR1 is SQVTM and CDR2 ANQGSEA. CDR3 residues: CSVDQRASTDTQYF. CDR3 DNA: TGCAGCGTTGACCAGCGGGCCAGCACAGATACGCAGTATTTT.

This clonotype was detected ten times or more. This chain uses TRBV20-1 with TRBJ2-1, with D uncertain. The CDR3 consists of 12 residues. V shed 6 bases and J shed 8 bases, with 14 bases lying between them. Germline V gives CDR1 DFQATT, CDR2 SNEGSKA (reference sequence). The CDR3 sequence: CSALKPHDEQFF. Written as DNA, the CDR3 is TGCAGTGCCCTGAAACCCCACGATGAGCAGTTCTTC.

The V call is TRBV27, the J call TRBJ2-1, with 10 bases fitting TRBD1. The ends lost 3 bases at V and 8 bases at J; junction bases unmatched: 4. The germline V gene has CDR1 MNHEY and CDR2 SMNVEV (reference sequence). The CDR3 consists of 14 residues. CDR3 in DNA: TGTGCCAGCAGTTTGGGGGACAGGGGTTATGAGCAGTTCTTC. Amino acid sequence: CASSLGDRGYEQFF.

The DNA of the CDR3 is TGTGCCAGCAGTTTTCGGTACGGGGTAGAGACCCAGTACTTC. Translating it yields CASSFRYGVETQYF. The chain couples TRBV12-3 or TRBV12-4 to TRBJ2-5; D is perhaps TRBD2 (5 bases). The CDR3 consists of 14 residues. Trimming stripped 3 bases from V and 4 bases from J, with 12 bases between.

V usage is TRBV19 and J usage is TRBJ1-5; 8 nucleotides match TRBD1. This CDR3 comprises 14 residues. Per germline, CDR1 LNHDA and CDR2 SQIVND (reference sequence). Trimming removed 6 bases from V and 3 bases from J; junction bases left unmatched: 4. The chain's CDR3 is CASRTGVDNQPQHF. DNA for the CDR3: TGTGCCAGTAGGACAGGGGTGGACAATCAGCCCCAGCATTTT.

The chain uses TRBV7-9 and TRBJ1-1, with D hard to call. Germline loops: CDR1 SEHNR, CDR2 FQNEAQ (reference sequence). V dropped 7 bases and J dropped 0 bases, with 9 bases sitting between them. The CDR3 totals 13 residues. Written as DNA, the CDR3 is TGTGCCAGCAATCTTGGGATGAACACTGAAGCTTTCTTT. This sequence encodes CASNLGMNTEAFF.

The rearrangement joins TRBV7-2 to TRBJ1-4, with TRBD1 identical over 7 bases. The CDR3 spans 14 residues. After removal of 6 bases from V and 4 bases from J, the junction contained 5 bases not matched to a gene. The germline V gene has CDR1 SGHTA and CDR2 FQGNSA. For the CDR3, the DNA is TGTGCCAGCAGTCGGCACAGGGGTAATGAAAAACTGTTTTTT. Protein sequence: CASSRHRGNEKLFF. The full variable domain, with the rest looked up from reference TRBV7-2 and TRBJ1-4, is GAGVSQSPSNKVTEKGKDVELRCDPISGHTALYWYRQSLGQGLEFLIYFQGNSAPDKSGLPSDRFSAERTGGSVSTLTIQRTQQEDSAVYLCASSRHRGNEKLFFGSGTQLSVL.

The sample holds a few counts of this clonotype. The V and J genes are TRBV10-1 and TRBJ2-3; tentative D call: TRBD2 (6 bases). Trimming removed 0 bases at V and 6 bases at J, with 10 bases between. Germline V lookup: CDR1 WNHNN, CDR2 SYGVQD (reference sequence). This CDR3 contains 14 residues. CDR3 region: CASSESGGADTQYF. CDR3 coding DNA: TGCGCCAGCAGTGAGTCGGGGGGAGCGGATACGCAGTATTTT.

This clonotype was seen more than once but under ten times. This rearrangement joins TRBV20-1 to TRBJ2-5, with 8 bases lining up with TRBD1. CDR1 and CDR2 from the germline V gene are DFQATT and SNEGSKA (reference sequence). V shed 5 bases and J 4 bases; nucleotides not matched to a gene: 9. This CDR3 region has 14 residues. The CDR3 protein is CSAGDRFRTETQYF. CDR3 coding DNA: TGCAGTGCTGGGGACAGGTTCCGTACAGAGACCCAGTACTTC.

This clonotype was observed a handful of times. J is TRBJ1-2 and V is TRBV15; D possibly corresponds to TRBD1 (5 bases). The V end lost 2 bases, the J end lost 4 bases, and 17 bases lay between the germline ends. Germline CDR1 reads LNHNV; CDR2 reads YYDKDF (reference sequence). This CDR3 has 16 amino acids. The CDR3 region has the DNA TGTGCCACCAGCAGAAAGGGGTTTATTGGGTCCTATGGCTACACCTTC. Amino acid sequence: CATSRKGFIGSYGYTF.

The CDR3, as DNA: TGTGCCAGCAGTTTCGGGGTCCGCGCTGACATTCAGTACTTC. It translates to CASSFGVRADIQYF. V is TRBV12-3 or TRBV12-4 and J is TRBJ2-4; the D gene is possibly TRBD2 (5 bases). The germline V and J ends were trimmed by 3 bases and 8 bases, with 14 bases remaining between them. The length of the CDR3 is 14 residues.

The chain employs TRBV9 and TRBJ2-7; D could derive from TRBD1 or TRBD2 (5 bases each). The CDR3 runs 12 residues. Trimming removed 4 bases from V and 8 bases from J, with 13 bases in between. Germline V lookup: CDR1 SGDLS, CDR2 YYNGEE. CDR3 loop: CASSRDRLKQYF. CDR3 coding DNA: TGTGCCAGCAGCAGGGACCGGTTAAAGCAGTACTTC.

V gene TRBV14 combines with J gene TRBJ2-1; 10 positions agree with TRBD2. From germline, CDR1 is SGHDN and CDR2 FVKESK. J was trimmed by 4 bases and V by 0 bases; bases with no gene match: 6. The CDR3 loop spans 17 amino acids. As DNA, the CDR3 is TGTGCCAGCAGCCAAGATTGGATGACTAGCGGGTACAATGAGCAGTTCTTC. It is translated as CASSQDWMTSGYNEQFF.

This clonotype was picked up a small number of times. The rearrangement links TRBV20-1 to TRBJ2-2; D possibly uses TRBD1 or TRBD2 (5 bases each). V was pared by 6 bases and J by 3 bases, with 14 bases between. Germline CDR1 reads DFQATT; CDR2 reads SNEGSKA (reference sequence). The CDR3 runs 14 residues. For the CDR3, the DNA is TGCAGTGCAAGGGACCGCGGGTACACCGGGGAGCTGTTTTTT. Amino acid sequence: CSARDRGYTGELFF.

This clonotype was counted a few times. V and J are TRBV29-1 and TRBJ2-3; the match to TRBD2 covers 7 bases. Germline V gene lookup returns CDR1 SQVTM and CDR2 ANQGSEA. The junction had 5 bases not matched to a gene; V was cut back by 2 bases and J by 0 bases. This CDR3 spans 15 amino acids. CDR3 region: CSVEPTSASTDTQYF. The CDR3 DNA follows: TGCAGCGTTGAACCAACTAGCGCCAGCACAGATACGCAGTATTTT.

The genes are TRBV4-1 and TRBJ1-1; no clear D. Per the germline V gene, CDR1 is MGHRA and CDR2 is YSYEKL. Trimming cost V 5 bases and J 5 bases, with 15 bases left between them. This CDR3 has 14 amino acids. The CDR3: CASSSRERRTEAFF. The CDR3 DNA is TGCGCCAGCAGCTCCCGGGAGAGAAGGACTGAAGCTTTCTTT.

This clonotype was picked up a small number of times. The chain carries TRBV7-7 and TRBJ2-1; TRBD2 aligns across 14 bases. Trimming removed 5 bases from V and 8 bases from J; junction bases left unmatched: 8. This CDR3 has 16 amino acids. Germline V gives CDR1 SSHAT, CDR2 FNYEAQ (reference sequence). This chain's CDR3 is CASSDGTSGSIDEQFF. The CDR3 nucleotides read TGTGCCAGCAGCGATGGGACTAGCGGGAGTATAGATGAGCAGTTCTTC.

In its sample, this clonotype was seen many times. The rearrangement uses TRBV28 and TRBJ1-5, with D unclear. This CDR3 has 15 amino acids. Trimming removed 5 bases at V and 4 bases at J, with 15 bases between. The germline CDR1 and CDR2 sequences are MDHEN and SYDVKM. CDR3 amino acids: CASSPHGETNQPQHF. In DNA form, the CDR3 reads TGTGCCAGCAGTCCTCACGGAGAAACAAATCAGCCCCAGCATTTT.

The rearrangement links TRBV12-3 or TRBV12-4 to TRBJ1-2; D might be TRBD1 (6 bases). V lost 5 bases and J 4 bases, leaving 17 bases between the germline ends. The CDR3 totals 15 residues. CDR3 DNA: TGTGCCAGCAGTCGTGGGGGGGGCGCCGGCTATGGCTACACCTTC. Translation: CASSRGGGAGYGYTF.

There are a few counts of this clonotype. The CDR3 DNA is TGTGCCAGCAGCCTTCCTGGGACTAGTGCGAACGAGCAGTACTTC. This translates into CASSLPGTSANEQYF. This chain uses TRBV14 with TRBJ2-7, with 8 bases that match TRBD2. V was pared by 4 bases and J by 5 bases, with 10 bases of the junction left unmatched. The germline V gene encodes CDR1 SGHDN and CDR2 FVKESK. CDR3 length: 15 amino acids.

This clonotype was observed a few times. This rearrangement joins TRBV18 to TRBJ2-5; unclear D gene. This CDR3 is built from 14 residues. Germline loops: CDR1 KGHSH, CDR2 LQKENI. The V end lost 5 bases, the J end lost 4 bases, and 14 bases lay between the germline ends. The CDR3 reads CASSLGVGGETQYF. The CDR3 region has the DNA TGTGCCAGCTCATTAGGAGTGGGCGGAGAGACCCAGTACTTC.

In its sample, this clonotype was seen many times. This chain's CDR3 is CRVGQNYGYTF. The CDR3 DNA is TGCAGAGTGGGACAAAACTATGGCTACACCTTC. The chain recombines TRBV20-1 with TRBJ1-2, with D maybe TRBD1 (6 bases). The CDR3 loop spans 11 amino acids. CDR1 is DFQATT, CDR2 SNEGSKA, per germline (reference sequence).